The 21 T cell receptor beta chains below come from one sample, sequenced in a study of control samples from healthy donors and cancer patients. Repertoires were generated with immunoSEQ multiplex PCR, while TCRdb's copy carries only in-frame clones and drops some. Of 40,000 to 50,000 clones listed, roughly three quarters are singletons. Material: formalin-fixed, paraffin-embedded tissue. The receptors shown here come from a male donor with melanoma.

This sequence joins TRBV6-5 and TRBJ1-1; possibly TRBD1 for D (6 bases). Germline lookup yields CDR1 MNHEY and CDR2 SVGAGI. V lost 5 bases and J 5 bases, leaving 15 bases between the germline ends. This CDR3 comprises 14 residues. CDR3 bases: TGTGCCAGCAGTCTCGGAGGGGGGGTAACTGAAGCTTTCTTT. Amino acids: CASSLGGGVTEAFF.

The table lists this clone with a few counts. J is TRBJ1-6 and V is TRBV7-9; D ambiguous. Trimming cost V 5 bases and J 7 bases, with 15 bases left between them. The CDR3 is 15 amino acids. From germline, CDR1 is SEHNR and CDR2 FQNEAQ (reference sequence). CDR3 sequence (DNA): TGTGCCAGCAGCCCGTGGGAGATTTCGAATTCACCCCTCCACTTT. Translated: CASSPWEISNSPLHF.

In this sample, this clone turned up many times. This chain's CDR3 is CASSLPTLAQQFF. CDR3 sequence (DNA): TGTGCCAGCAGCTTGCCCACGCTAGCTCAGCAGTTCTTC. The chain employs TRBV7-9 and TRBJ2-1; maybe TRBD2 (5 bases). Trimming pared 3 bases from V and 11 bases from J, leaving 14 bases between. This CDR3 has 13 amino acids. From germline, CDR1 is SEHNR and CDR2 FQNEAQ (reference sequence).

Note on this clone: This could be a read error, since a much larger clone is one nucleotide away. CDR3: CASRSLDYGYTF. The CDR3 DNA follows: TGTGCCAGCAGATCCCTTGACTATGGCTACACCTTC. V and J are TRBV7-9 and TRBJ1-2; D unresolved. Trimming removed 6 bases from V and 3 bases from J, with 8 bases in between. The germline V gene encodes CDR1 SEHNR and CDR2 FQNEAQ (reference sequence). This CDR3 has 12 residues. Full variable domain (outside the CDR3, taken from reference TRBV7-9 and TRBJ1-2): DTGVSQNPRHKITKRGQNVTFRCDPISEHNRLYWYRQTLGQGPEFLTYFQNEAQLEKSRLLSDRFSAERPKGSFSTLEIQRTEQGDSAMYLCASRSLDYGYTFGSGTRLTVV.

This clone was counted a few times. J is TRBJ1-1 and V is TRBV30, with D uncertain. The ends were cut back, 3 bases at V and 1 base at J, with 6 bases in the middle. Germline CDR1 and CDR2: GTSNPN and SVGIG (reference sequence). The CDR3 has 12 amino acids. CDR3 amino acids: CAWRAGNTEAFF. The CDR3 coding sequence is TGTGCCTGGAGGGCTGGGAACACTGAAGCTTTCTTT. The whole variable domain, remainder taken from reference TRBV30 and TRBJ1-1, is SQTIHQWPATLVQPVGSPLSLECTVEGTSNPNLYWYRQAAGRGLQLLFYSVGIGQISSEVPQNLSASRPQDRQFILSSKKLLLSDSGFYLCAWRAGNTEAFFGQGTRLTVV.

V gene TRBV2 combines with J gene TRBJ1-1; D not resolved. The CDR3 totals 13 residues. The V and J ends lost 6 bases and 2 bases respectively, with 10 bases between them. The germline CDR1 and CDR2 sequences are SNHLY and FYNNEI. For the CDR3, the DNA is TGTGCCAGCAGCCTCCGGGGAAACACTGAAGCTTTCTTT. It specifies CASSLRGNTEAFF.

This rearrangement joins TRBV18 to TRBJ2-1; tentatively, D is TRBD2 (5 bases). The CDR3 totals 15 residues. CDR1 KGHSH and CDR2 LQKENI come from the germline V gene. V lost 3 bases and J lost 0, with 9 bases in between. DNA of the CDR3: TGTGCCAGCTCACCTAGCGCGAGCTCCTACAATGAGCAGTTCTTC. Translating gives CASSPSASSYNEQFF.

This chain connects TRBV27 to TRBJ1-2; 7 positions agree with TRBD1. V was clipped by 2 bases and J by 7 bases; unmatched bases: 10. Germline loops: CDR1 MNHEY, CDR2 SMNVEV (reference sequence). CDR3 length: 15 residues. The CDR3 spells CASSLDRDRIAGYTF. CDR3 DNA sequence: TGTGCCAGCAGTTTAGACCGGGACAGAATCGCTGGCTACACCTTC.

This chain joins TRBV12-5 and TRBJ2-1; 10 positions match TRBD2. The germline V gene has CDR1 LGHNT and CDR2 FRNRAP. V dropped 6 bases and J dropped 8; count of bases not matched to a gene: 13. The CDR3 runs to 16 residues. The chain's CDR3 is CASGPPGSGRADEQFF. Written as DNA, the CDR3 is TGTGCTAGTGGCCCCCCCGGAAGCGGGAGGGCCGATGAGCAGTTCTTC.

This clone is categorized as medium-sized. This chain connects TRBV7-3 to TRBJ1-1; 7 nucleotides line up with TRBD1. CDR1 SGHTA and CDR2 FQGTGA come from the germline V gene. CDR3 length equals 16 residues. The J segment lost 0 bases and the V segment lost 0 bases, leaving 4 bases of the junction unmatched. The CDR3 loop reads CASSLTGQSMNTEAFF. The DNA for the CDR3 is TGTGCCAGCAGCTTAACGGGACAGTCCATGAACACTGAAGCTTTCTTT.

The chain recombines TRBV5-1 with TRBJ1-4; D is undetermined. CDR3 length equals 13 residues. CDR1 and CDR2 (germline): SGHRS, YFSETQ. Trimming stripped 4 bases from V and 8 bases from J, with 12 bases between. The CDR3 DNA reads TGCGCCAGCAGCCTCTCTCCCAGGGAAAAACTGTTTTTT. Translated: CASSLSPREKLFF.

The chain links TRBV6-5 to TRBJ2-1; 7 bases align to TRBD1. The germline gives CDR1 MNHEY, CDR2 SVGAGI. CDR3 size: 15 residues. Germline trimming cut 6 bases from V and 10 bases from J; bases unmatched to any gene: 15. CDR3 residues: CASRVGDSSVKEQFF. DNA of the CDR3: TGTGCCAGCAGGGTAGGGGACAGCAGTGTGAAAGAGCAGTTCTTC.

The sample holds a few counts of this clone. The J gene is TRBJ2-7, the V gene TRBV24-1; D uncertain. From germline, CDR1 is KGHDR and CDR2 SFDVKD. CDR3 length: 15 amino acids. Trimming removed 2 bases from V and 5 bases from J, with 15 bases in between. CDR3 in amino acids: CATSDSRTPVDEQYF. CDR3 in DNA: TGTGCCACCAGTGATTCACGGACGCCTGTCGACGAGCAGTACTTC.

V is TRBV2 and J is TRBJ2-1, with TRBD1 matching over 11 bases. The V gene end was trimmed by 5 bases and the J gene end by 7 bases; junction bases not matched to a gene: 7. The CDR3 consists of 15 residues. Germline V CDR1 and CDR2: SNHLY, FYNNEI. The CDR3 DNA follows: TGTGCCAGCAGTAGCAGCCGGGACAGGGGGAATGAGCAGTTCTTC. Translation: CASSSSRDRGNEQFF.

This clone was seen only once. This chain connects TRBV2 to TRBJ2-7; D is uncertain. The length of the CDR3 is 14 residues. V lost 4 bases, J lost 2 bases, and 12 bases lay in between. Germline lookup yields CDR1 SNHLY and CDR2 FYNNEI. The CDR3 DNA reads TGTGCCAGCAGTGGAAGTCGGCAACCCTACGAGCAGTACTTC. It yields the protein CASSGSRQPYEQYF.

Notes on this clone: The junction departs from germline at one end; a sequencing error may be responsible. This chain links TRBV24-1 with TRBJ2-7, with D possibly being TRBD2 (6 bases). Germline CDR1 is KGHDR and CDR2 is SFDVKD. The length of the CDR3 is 15 residues. The CDR3 sequence is CATSVLSAGRYEQYF. In nucleotides, the CDR3 is TGTGCCACCAGTGTTTTGTCAGCGGGCCGCTACGAGCAGTACTTC.

The chain combines TRBV10-3 with TRBJ1-2, with no clear D. The CDR3 runs 12 residues. CDR1 is ENHRY and CDR2 is SYGVKD in the germline V gene. Trimming stripped 7 bases from V and 4 bases from J, with 10 bases between. This CDR3 is CAINRAVYGYTF. CDR3 DNA sequence: TGTGCCATCAATAGGGCGGTCTATGGCTACACCTTC.

This chain joins TRBV2 and TRBJ2-3; weak D call: TRBD1 (5 bases). This CDR3 contains 17 residues. Trimming stripped 3 bases from V and 4 bases from J, with 20 bases between. Germline-derived CDR1 and CDR2 are SNHLY and FYNNEI. The CDR3 nucleotides are TGTGCCAGCAGTGATAGCCTCGGTGGCAGGGTATCAGATACGCAGTATTTT. Translating gives CASSDSLGGRVSDTQYF.

In this sample, this clone turned up a few times. The chain joins TRBV7-9 to TRBJ2-3, with 7 bases matching TRBD2. Germline V CDR1 and CDR2: SEHNR, FQNEAQ (reference sequence). The CDR3 is 18 amino acids. V lost 1 base and J lost 4; bases outside the gene matches: 14. CDR3 region: CASSLEPREGLLADTQYF. DNA for the CDR3: TGTGCCAGCAGCTTAGAGCCGAGGGAGGGATTATTGGCAGATACGCAGTATTTT.

The chain employs TRBV7-9 and TRBJ2-7, with 10 bases matching TRBD2. J was trimmed by 1 base and V by 10 bases; bases with no gene match: 7. The CDR3 runs 14 residues. Germline CDR1 reads SEHNR; CDR2 reads FQNEAQ (reference sequence). DNA for the CDR3: TGTGCCACGACTTGGACTAGCGGTTCCTACGAGCAGTACTTC. Its translation: CATTWTSGSYEQYF.

The chain recombines TRBV6-1 with TRBJ2-5; D is undetermined. Trimming took off 3 bases at V and 0 bases at J, with 14 bases between the two ends. Looked up from germline, CDR1 is MNHNS and CDR2 is SASEGT. This CDR3 comprises 16 residues. CDR3 amino acids: CASSDYRRRNQETQYF. The DNA for the CDR3 is TGTGCCAGCAGTGATTATCGCCGAAGGAACCAAGAGACCCAGTACTTC.